The rows below give T cell receptor beta chains drawn from one sample of a study of T cell changes during pregnancy in multiple sclerosis. Produced via immunoSEQ multiplex PCR; TCRdb's table is partial and in-frame only. The sample lists 49,000 or so clones, almost 95% seen once, with around 0.4% in the top ten. The sequences come from CD4+ T cells from peripheral blood mononuclear cells, collected in the second trimester of pregnancy. All receptors derive from a female donor in good health, enrolled as a control in a pregnancy study. Both conserved end residues are part of each CDR3. Each record gives: J gene, D gene, V gene, clone size, CDR3 DNA, CDR3 protein. D genes are given only for firm matches. A clone size is listed for some rows: how often the clone was seen (once, few, many), or a class if it is expanded.

TRBJ1-6 | TRBD1 | TRBV30 | NA | TGTGCCTGGGGACAGGGAGGTCAATCACCCCTCCACTTT | CAWGQGGQSPLHF
TRBJ1-3 | NA | TRBV6-5 | once | TGTGCCAGCAGCCGAAAGGCAGGGAACCTTCCGCGATATTTT | CASSRKAGNLPRYF
TRBJ1-1 | NA | TRBV12-5 | NA | TGTGCTAGTGGTGCAGGGGTCACTGAAGCTTTCTTT | CASGAGVTEAFF
TRBJ2-3 | TRBD2 | TRBV9 | NA | TGTGCCAGCAGCGTATCCCTAGCGGGGGCCTCCGGAGATACGCAGTATTTT | CASSVSLAGASGDTQYF
TRBJ1-1 | NA | TRBV7-2 | NA | TGTGCCAGCAGCATAACCTGGGCAGAGACTGAAGCTTTCTTT | CASSITWAETEAFF
TRBJ1-2 | NA | TRBV9 | once | TGTGCCAGCAGCGCCACGGGACTGACGGTTTATGGCTACACCTTC | CASSATGLTVYGYTF
TRBJ1-4 | TRBD1 | TRBV5-1 | NA | TGCGCCAGCAGCGCTTTGGACAGGAGGGATGAAAAACTGTTTTTT | CASSALDRRDEKLFF
TRBJ1-2 | NA | TRBV19 | NA | TGTGCCACCCGACAGGAAAACTATGGCTACACCTTC | CATRQENYGYTF
TRBJ1-1 | NA | TRBV6-1 | NA | TGTGCCAGCAGTGGCGGGACGCTGGCCACTGAAGCTTTCTTT | CASSGGTLATEAFF
TRBJ1-1 | TRBD1 | TRBV4-1 | NA | TGCGCCAGCAGCCAGGGAAGGGGGCCTTGGGGCACTGAAGCTTTCTTT | CASSQGRGPWGTEAFF
TRBJ2-5 | TRBD2 | TRBV5-1 | NA | TGCGCCAGCAGCGGGAGCGGGGGGGGAGAGACCCAGTACTTC | CASSGSGGGETQYF
TRBJ1-1 | NA | TRBV7-2 | NA | TGTGCCAGCAGCCTCTATCCCTACGAAGCTTTCTTT | CASSLYPYEAFF
TRBJ1-1 | NA | TRBV18 | NA | TGTGCCAGCTCACCATTAGCCTCCGAGAACACTGAAGCTTTCTTT | CASSPLASENTEAFF
TRBJ2-1 | TRBD2 | TRBV7-2 | NA | TGTGCCAGCAGCCCCGGCCACGGGGGGTTCTACAATGAGCAGTTCTTC | CASSPGHGGFYNEQFF
TRBJ2-7 | NA | TRBV6-5 | once | TGTGCCAGCAGTCGTCAGGGGTGGGAGCAGTACTTC | CASSRQGWEQYF
TRBJ2-4 | TRBD1 | TRBV18 | NA | TGTGCCAGCTCACCGGACAGACAGGGGCCCCGAGCCAAAAACATTCAGTACTTC | CASSPDRQGPRAKNIQYF
TRBJ1-5 | TRBD1 | TRBV5-6 | few | TGTGCCAGCAGCTCGTCTTTAACCGACAGGGTTAGCAATCAGCCCCAGCATTTT | CASSSSLTDRVSNQPQHF